This T cell receptor (beta chain) was recorded in a study of T cells in Graves' hyperthyroidism and ophthalmopathy. This clonotype was counted at least ten times. Its antigen is not identified. Study results and limitations: The majority of expanded thyroid clonotypes above 0.001 also appeared in blood.

Germline CDR1 is DFQATT and CDR2 is SNEGSKA (reference sequence). This CDR3 has 14 residues. The ends lost 1 base at V and 2 bases at J; junction bases unmatched: 4. Amplification of TCR beta CDR3 regions was performed using RNA transcripts as template. In the first-round RT-PCR of the TCR CDR3, the HTBI primer set was used. TCRdb passed the multiplex PCR reads through MiXCR, listing each CDR3 protein once. The sample lists about 280,000 distinct CDR3 sequences, less than 30% occurring once. Hyperthyroidism had been newly diagnosed in patients aged 18 to 65, and its duration was under 2 months. Reasons for excluding patients were uncontrolled infection, other autoimmune disease, pregnancy or lactation.

Sequenced: blood. This clonotype originated in a man aged 35 to 55 with Graves' hyperthyroidism that later progressed to Graves' ophthalmopathy. The rearrangement links TRBV20-1 to TRBJ1-2; 7 bases map to TRBD1. DNA of the CDR3: TGCAGTGCTAGAGGGACAGGTTACAACTATGGCTACACCTTC. The encoded protein is CSARGTGYNYGYTF.